Below are 21 T cell receptor beta chains sequenced from a single sample in a study of PD-L1 blockade in urothelial cancer. Sequencing used immunoSEQ multiplex PCR; TCRdb keeps in-frame clones, though not all of them. The sample has about 45,000 clones; roughly 86% are singletons. Noted time point: peripheral blood 6 weeks after treatment start. The sequencing here drew on PBMCs, taken around atezolizumab (anti-PD-L1) treatment. These receptors were collected from a man aged 55 to 70 with urothelial cancer.

This clone appeared a single time. The rearrangement uses TRBV29-1 and TRBJ1-1; the D gene is possibly TRBD1 (5 bases). Germline lookup yields CDR1 SQVTM and CDR2 ANQGSEA. Between the trimmed V and J ends, which lost 2 bases and 2 bases, there was a span of 9 bases. The CDR3 length is 13 residues. CDR3 DNA: TGCAGCGTTGAATCAGGGCTTAACACTGAAGCTTTCTTT. Protein sequence: CSVESGLNTEAFF.

The rearrangement links TRBV5-1 to TRBJ2-4, with TRBD1 as a possible D gene (7 bases). V lost 0 bases and J lost 3, with 13 bases in between. The CDR3 totals 16 residues. Germline V gene sequence: CDR1 SGHRS, CDR2 YFSETQ. The CDR3 DNA reads as TGCGCCAGCAGCTTGGCGGGCGGGACAGACAAAAACATTCAGTACTTC. Its protein is CASSLAGGTDKNIQYF.

The rearrangement links TRBV6-1 to TRBJ1-5; TRBD1 matches 8 bases. CDR3 length equals 15 residues. Germline V gene sequence: CDR1 MNHNS, CDR2 SASEGT. The ends lost 7 bases at V and 5 bases at J; junction bases unmatched: 10. This CDR3 reads CASIRTGLGDQPQHF. In nucleotides, the CDR3 is TGTGCCAGCATCCGGACAGGGTTAGGGGATCAGCCCCAGCATTTT.

This chain uses TRBV5-4 with TRBJ2-7; tentatively, D is TRBD1 (6 bases). Germline lookup yields CDR1 SGHNT and CDR2 YYREEE (reference sequence). CDR3 length equals 15 residues. V shed 2 bases and J shed 6 bases, with 18 bases lying between them. Here the CDR3 reads CASSLPGTKAGEQYF. CDR3 sequence (DNA): TGTGCCAGCAGCTTACCCGGGACAAAAGCCGGCGAGCAGTACTTC.

The chain carries TRBV5-6 and TRBJ1-4; 7 bases are a match to TRBD1. Germline V CDR1 and CDR2: SGHDT, YYEEEE. The ends lost 6 bases at V and 2 bases at J; junction bases unmatched: 4. This CDR3 has 14 residues. The CDR3 region has the DNA TGTGCCAGCACCAAGGGGGCCACTAATGAAAAACTGTTTTTT. This codes for CASTKGATNEKLFF.

The genes are TRBV5-1 and TRBJ1-3; TRBD1 matches 9 bases. The CDR3 sequence is 16 residues long. CDR1 and CDR2 (germline): SGHRS, YFSETQ. After removal of 4 bases from V and 0 bases from J, the junction contained 5 bases not matched to a gene. The chain's CDR3 is CASSLTGGDSGNTIYF. The CDR3 region has the DNA TGCGCCAGCAGCCTGACAGGGGGTGACTCTGGAAACACCATATATTTT.

The CDR3 nucleotides are TGCGCCAGCAGCCAAGAGGCCAGGATAACAACTAATGAAAAACTGTTTTTT. It encodes CASSQEARITTNEKLFF. This chain uses TRBV4-1 with TRBJ1-4; D ambiguous. Trimming cost V 0 bases and J 0 bases, with 11 bases left between them. Per germline, CDR1 MGHRA and CDR2 YSYEKL. The CDR3 loop spans 17 amino acids.

This chain connects TRBV5-4 to TRBJ1-1; a possible D gene is TRBD1 (6 bases). This CDR3 is built from 13 residues. Germline V gene sequence: CDR1 SGHNT, CDR2 YYREEE (reference sequence). The germline V and J ends were trimmed by 4 bases and 4 bases, with 11 bases remaining between them. The DNA of the CDR3 is TGTGCCAGCAGCAACAGGGAGGGCACTGAAGCTTTCTTT. This gives the protein CASSNREGTEAFF. Together with reference TRBV5-4 and TRBJ1-1, the CDR3 gives the full variable domain: ETGVTQSPTHLIKTRGQQVTLRCSSQSGHNTVSWYQQALGQGPQFIFQYYREEENGRGNFPPRFSGLQFPNYSSELNVNALELDDSALYLCASSNREGTEAFFGQGTRLTVV.

The rearrangement joins TRBV19 to TRBJ1-5; 7 nucleotides align to TRBD1. The CDR3 loop spans 15 amino acids. Germline lookup yields CDR1 LNHDA and CDR2 SQIVND (reference sequence). With V trimmed by 3 bases and J by 5 bases, 7 bases remained unmatched. CDR3 amino acids: CASSMNWDSYQPQHF. The CDR3 DNA is TGTGCCAGTAGTATGAACTGGGACAGTTATCAGCCCCAGCATTTT.

This clone was seen only once. The V and J genes are TRBV7-2 and TRBJ2-1, with 11 bases fitting TRBD1. CDR1 is SGHTA and CDR2 is FQGNSA in the germline V gene. Unmatched junction bases numbered 13, after V lost 5 bases and J lost 7 bases. The CDR3 extends over 17 amino acids. The CDR3 here is CASSAVGGTGGSNEQFF. As DNA, the CDR3 is TGTGCCAGCAGCGCCGTGGGAGGGACAGGGGGATCAAATGAGCAGTTCTTC.

This chain connects TRBV7-9 to TRBJ2-1; D may be TRBD2 (5 bases). This CDR3 is built from 11 residues. V was trimmed by 4 bases and J by 10 bases, leaving 8 bases between them. Germline lookup yields CDR1 SEHNR and CDR2 FQNEAQ (reference sequence). CDR3 coding DNA: TGTGCCAGCAGCTCGGGGTCCGAGCAGTTCTTC. It translates to CASSSGSEQFF.

This clone was detected only once. V and J are TRBV28 and TRBJ2-7, with D perhaps TRBD2 (7 bases). The CDR3 spans 14 residues. V lost 8 bases and J lost 2, with 16 bases in between. In germline, CDR1 is MDHEN, CDR2 SYDVKM. The CDR3 DNA follows: TGTGCCAGCGGGGGAGGGACACCGGCCTACGAGCAGTACTTC. Encoded protein: CASGGGTPAYEQYF.

The rearrangement joins TRBV5-4 to TRBJ2-2; perhaps TRBD2 as D (6 bases). V lost 2 bases and J lost 1, with 9 bases in between. CDR1 and CDR2 from the germline V gene are SGHNT and YYREEE (reference sequence). The CDR3 length is 15 residues. CDR3 in amino acids: CASSLTSLNTGELFF. CDR3 nucleotides: TGTGCCAGCAGCTTAACTAGCTTGAACACCGGGGAGCTGTTTTTT.

This chain connects TRBV5-5 to TRBJ1-1; the D is unclear. With 4 bases removed from V and 2 bases from J, the gap between germline ends came to 15 bases. CDR1 and CDR2 from the germline V gene are SGHKS and YYEKEE (reference sequence). CDR3 length: 15 residues. CDR3 residues: CASSPMTRTNTEAFF. DNA of the CDR3: TGTGCCAGCAGCCCCATGACACGTACAAACACTGAAGCTTTCTTT.

The V gene is TRBV10-3, the J gene TRBJ2-1, with 10 positions matching TRBD1. V shed 8 bases and J 8 bases; nucleotides not matched to a gene: 12. Germline V gene sequence: CDR1 ENHRY, CDR2 SYGVKD. This CDR3 has 15 residues. The CDR3 DNA reads TGTGCCATCGGGGGGCCGGGACAGGGGATAGATGAGCAGTTCTTC. This gives the protein CAIGGPGQGIDEQFF.

The V call is TRBV4-1, the J call TRBJ1-1; maybe TRBD1 (6 bases). The CDR3 runs to 14 residues. Germline V lookup: CDR1 MGHRA, CDR2 YSYEKL. Trimming removed 0 bases from V and 5 bases from J, with 10 bases in between. CDR3 nucleotide sequence: TGCGCCAGCAGCCAAGAACAGGGTGTGACTGAAGCTTTCTTT. Encoded protein: CASSQEQGVTEAFF.

The V call is TRBV5-5, the J call TRBJ1-5; D gene ambiguous. The V and J ends lost 1 base and 0 bases respectively, with 8 bases between them. The germline CDR1 and CDR2 sequences are SGHKS and YYEKEE (reference sequence). The CDR3 runs to 15 residues. Here the CDR3 DNA reads TGTGCCAGCAGCTTGATTCAGTATAGCAATCAGCCCCAGCATTTT. Translating it yields CASSLIQYSNQPQHF.

The CDR3 bases are TGTGCCAGCAGATTGACAGGGTTTGATGAGCAGTTCTTC. Translated, it gives CASRLTGFDEQFF. This chain joins TRBV6-1 and TRBJ2-1; 7 bases map to TRBD1. V gave up 6 bases and J gave up 8 bases; unmatched junction bases: 7. This CDR3 contains 13 residues. The germline V gene encodes CDR1 MNHNS and CDR2 SASEGT.

This chain uses TRBV7-2 with TRBJ2-1; 12 bases match TRBD2. The CDR3 loop spans 16 amino acids. Per the germline V gene, CDR1 is SGHTA and CDR2 is FQGNSA. V was pared by 8 bases and J by 8 bases, with 13 bases of the junction left unmatched. The CDR3 spells CASRLAGVLPSDEQFF. In DNA, the CDR3 is TGTGCCAGCCGACTAGCGGGGGTCCTTCCTTCCGATGAGCAGTTCTTC.

In this sample, this clone turned up once. The chain links TRBV12-1 to TRBJ2-7; TRBD1 is taken as the D call from the table, unchecked against the DNA. TRBV12-1 is labeled a pseudogene. CDR3 length: 16 residues. The CDR3 protein is CASSLGDRDRGHEQYF. The CDR3, as DNA: TGTGCCAGCAGCTTAGGTGACAGGGACAGGGGCCACGAGCAGTACTTC.

As concerns this clone: One junction end does not reproduce the germline sequence, and a read error may be involved. The rearrangement joins TRBV7-7 to TRBJ2-2, with 10 nucleotides matching TRBD2. The germline gives CDR1 SSHAT, CDR2 FNYEAQ (reference sequence). CDR3 length: 17 amino acids. The CDR3 DNA reads TGTGCTAGCAGCTTAGGCGCTAGCGGGAGTAACACCGGGGAGCTGTTTTTT. Protein: CASSLGASGSNTGELFF.